The clone carrying this T cell receptor beta chain was seen a handful of times. Its specificity is unknown. In germline, CDR1 is SGHTA, CDR2 FQGNSA. With V trimmed by 4 bases and J by 2 bases, 4 bases remained unmatched. The CDR3 has 14 residues. This sample stems from a study of T cell repertoires in cytomegalovirus infection. Across the whole study: The authors relied on CMV epitopes, both recently identified HLA-C-restricted and well-studied HLA-B-restricted. The public TCR beta signatures pointed to both CMV infection and matching HLA type.

TCRdb passed the reads through MiXCR, listing each CDR3 protein once. The sample shows about 160,000 distinct CDR3 sequences, about 20% of them seen only once. This sequence joins TRBV7-2 and TRBJ1-1; 7 bases align to TRBD1. This clonotype originated in a human donor in good health (CMV status not recorded). Some clones in this sample may be carry-over from other donors' samples. Specimen: CD8+ T cells from cultured PBMCs, collected from culture after CMV antigen stimulation. The CDR3 bases are TGTGCCAGCAGCTGGTGGGACAGCAACACTGAAGCTTTCTTT. It encodes CASSWWDSNTEAFF.